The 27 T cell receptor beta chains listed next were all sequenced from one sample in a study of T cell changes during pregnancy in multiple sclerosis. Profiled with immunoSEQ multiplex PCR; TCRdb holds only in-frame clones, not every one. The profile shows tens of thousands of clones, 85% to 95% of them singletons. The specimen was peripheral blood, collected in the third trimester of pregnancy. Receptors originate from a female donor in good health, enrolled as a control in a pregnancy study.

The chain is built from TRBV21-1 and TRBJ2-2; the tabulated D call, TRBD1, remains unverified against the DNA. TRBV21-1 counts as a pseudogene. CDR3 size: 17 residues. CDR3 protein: CASSNRGDRVDTGELFF. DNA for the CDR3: TGTGCCAGCAGCAACCGGGGGGACAGGGTCGACACCGGGGAGCTGTTTTTT.

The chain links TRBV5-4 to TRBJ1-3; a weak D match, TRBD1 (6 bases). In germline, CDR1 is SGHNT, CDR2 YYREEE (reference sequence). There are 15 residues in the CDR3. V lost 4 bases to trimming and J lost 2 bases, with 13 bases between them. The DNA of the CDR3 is TGTGCCAGCAGCCACCAACAGGGCGCTGGAAACACCATATATTTT. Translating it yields CASSHQQGAGNTIYF.

The DNA for the CDR3 is TGTGCCACCCTGGACAGCATCGTTAGGAGCTACACCTTC. It encodes CATLDSIVRSYTF. The rearrangement links TRBV30 to TRBJ1-2; tentative D call: TRBD1 (6 bases). The germline gives CDR1 GTSNPN, CDR2 SVGIG (reference sequence). This CDR3 has 13 amino acids. V lost 8 bases to trimming and J lost 9 bases, with 22 bases between them.

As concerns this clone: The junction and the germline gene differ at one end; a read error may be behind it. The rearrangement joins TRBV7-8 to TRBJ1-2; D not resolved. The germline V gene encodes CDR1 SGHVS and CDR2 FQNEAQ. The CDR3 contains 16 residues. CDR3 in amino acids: CASSLAYLPGAGGYTF. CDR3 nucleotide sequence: TGTGCCAGCAGCCTAGCGTATCTCCCGGGAGCGGGTGGCTACACCTTC. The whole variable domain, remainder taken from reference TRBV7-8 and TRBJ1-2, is GAGVSQSPRYKVAKRGQDVALRCDPISGHVSLFWYQQALGQGPEFLTYFQNEAQLDKSGLPSDRFFAERPEGSVSTLKIQRTQQEDSAVYLCASSLAYLPGAGGYTFGSGTRLTVV.

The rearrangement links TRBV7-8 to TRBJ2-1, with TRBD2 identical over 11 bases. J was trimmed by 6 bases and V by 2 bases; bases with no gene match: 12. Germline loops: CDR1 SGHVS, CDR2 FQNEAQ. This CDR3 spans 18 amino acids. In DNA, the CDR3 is TGTGCCAGCAGCTTAAAACTAGCGGGAGTGGACCTCCGCAATGAGCAGTTCTTC. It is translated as CASSLKLAGVDLRNEQFF.

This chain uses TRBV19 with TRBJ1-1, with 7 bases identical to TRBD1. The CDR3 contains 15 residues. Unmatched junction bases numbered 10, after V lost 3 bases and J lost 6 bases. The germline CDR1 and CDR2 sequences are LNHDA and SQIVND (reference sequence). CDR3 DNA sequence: TGTGCCAGTAGTATGACAGGGAATGCCCCCGCTGAAGCTTTCTTT. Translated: CASSMTGNAPAEAFF.

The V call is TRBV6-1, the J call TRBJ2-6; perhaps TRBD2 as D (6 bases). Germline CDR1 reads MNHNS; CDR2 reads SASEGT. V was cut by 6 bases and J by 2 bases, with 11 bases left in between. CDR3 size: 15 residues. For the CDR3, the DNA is TGTGCCAGCAGGGGCCGGAGGGCTGGGGCCAACGTCCTGACTTTC. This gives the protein CASRGRRAGANVLTF.

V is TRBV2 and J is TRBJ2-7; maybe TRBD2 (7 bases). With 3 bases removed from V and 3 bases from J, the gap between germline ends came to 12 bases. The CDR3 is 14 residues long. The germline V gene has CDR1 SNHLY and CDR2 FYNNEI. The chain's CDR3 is CASSDRGGYYEQYF. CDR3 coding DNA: TGTGCCAGCAGTGATAGGGGGGGGTACTACGAGCAGTACTTC.

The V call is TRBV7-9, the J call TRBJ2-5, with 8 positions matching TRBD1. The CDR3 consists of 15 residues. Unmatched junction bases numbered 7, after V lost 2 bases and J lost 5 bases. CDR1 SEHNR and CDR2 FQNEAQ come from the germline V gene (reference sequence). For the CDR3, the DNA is TGTGCCAGCAGCTTAAGGCAGGGGGCCTGGGAGACCCAGTACTTC. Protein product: CASSLRQGAWETQYF.

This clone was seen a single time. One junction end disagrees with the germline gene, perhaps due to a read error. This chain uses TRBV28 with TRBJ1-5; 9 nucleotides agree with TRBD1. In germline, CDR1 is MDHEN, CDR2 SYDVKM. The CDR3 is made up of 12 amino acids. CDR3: CASSYTHRGRDF. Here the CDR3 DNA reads TGTGCCAGCAGTTATACCCACAGGGGGCGGGATTTT.

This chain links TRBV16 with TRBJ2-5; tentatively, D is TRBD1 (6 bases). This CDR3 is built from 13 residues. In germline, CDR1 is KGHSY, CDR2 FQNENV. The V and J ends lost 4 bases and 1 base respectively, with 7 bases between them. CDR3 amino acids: CASSRTVQETQYF. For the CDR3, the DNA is TGTGCCAGCAGCCGGACAGTCCAAGAGACCCAGTACTTC.

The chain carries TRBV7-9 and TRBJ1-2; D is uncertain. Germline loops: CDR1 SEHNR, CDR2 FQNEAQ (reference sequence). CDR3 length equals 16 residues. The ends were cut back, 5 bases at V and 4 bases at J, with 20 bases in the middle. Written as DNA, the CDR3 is TGTGCCAGCAGCCATTGGGCCCTCAACCCTTCCTATGGCTACACCTTC. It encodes CASSHWALNPSYGYTF.

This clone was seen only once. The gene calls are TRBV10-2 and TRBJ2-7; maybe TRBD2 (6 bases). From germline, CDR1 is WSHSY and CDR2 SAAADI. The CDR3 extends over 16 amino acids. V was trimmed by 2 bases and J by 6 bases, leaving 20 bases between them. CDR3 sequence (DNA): TGCGCCAGCAGTGAGGGGGTACTGAGGAGGAGGGGCGAGCAGTACTTC. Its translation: CASSEGVLRRRGEQYF.

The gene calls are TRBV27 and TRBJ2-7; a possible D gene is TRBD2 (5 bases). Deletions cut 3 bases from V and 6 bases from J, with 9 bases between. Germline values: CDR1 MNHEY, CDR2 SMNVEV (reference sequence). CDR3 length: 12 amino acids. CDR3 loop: CASSLLGSEQYF. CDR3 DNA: TGTGCCAGCAGTTTGTTGGGGAGCGAGCAGTACTTC.

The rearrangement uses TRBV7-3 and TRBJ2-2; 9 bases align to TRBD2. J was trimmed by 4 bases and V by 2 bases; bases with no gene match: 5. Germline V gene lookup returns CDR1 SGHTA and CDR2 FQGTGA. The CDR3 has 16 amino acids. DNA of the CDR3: TGTGCCAGCAGCTTACGGCGGGGGGGAGGCACCGGGGAGCTGTTTTTT. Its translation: CASSLRRGGGTGELFF.

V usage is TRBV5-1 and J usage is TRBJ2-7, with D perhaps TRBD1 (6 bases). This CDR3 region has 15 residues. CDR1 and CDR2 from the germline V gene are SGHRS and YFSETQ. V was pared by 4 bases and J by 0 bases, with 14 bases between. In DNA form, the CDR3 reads TGCGCCAGCAGCATAGGACAGACGAGCTCCTACGAGCAGTACTTC. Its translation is CASSIGQTSSYEQYF.

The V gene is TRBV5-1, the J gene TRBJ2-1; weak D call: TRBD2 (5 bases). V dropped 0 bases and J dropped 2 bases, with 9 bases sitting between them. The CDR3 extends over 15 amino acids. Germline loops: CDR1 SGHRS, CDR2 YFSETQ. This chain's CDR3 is CASSLGGLTYNEQFF. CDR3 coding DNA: TGCGCCAGCAGCTTGGGAGGGCTCACCTACAATGAGCAGTTCTTC.

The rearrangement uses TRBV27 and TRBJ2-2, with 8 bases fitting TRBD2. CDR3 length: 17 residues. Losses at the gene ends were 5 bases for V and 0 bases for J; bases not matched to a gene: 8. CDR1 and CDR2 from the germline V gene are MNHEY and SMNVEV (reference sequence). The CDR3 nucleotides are TGTGCCAGCAGTCTACTAGCGGTGATGGCGAACACCGGGGAGCTGTTTTTT. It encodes CASSLLAVMANTGELFF.

CDR3 protein: CASSYRQGGGQPQHF. In DNA form, the CDR3 reads TGTGCCAGCAGTTACAGACAGGGCGGTGGTCAGCCCCAGCATTTT. The chain carries TRBV6-5 and TRBJ1-5, with TRBD1 matching over 7 bases. This CDR3 region has 15 residues. Germline lookup yields CDR1 MNHEY and CDR2 SVGAGI. Trimming removed 2 bases from V and 6 bases from J; junction bases left unmatched: 7.

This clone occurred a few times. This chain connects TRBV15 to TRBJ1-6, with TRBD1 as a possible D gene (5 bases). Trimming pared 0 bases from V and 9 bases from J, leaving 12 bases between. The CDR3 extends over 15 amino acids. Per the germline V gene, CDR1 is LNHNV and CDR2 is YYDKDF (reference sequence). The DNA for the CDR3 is TGTGCCACCAGCAGAGATAGGGGTAGTGGTTCACCCCTCCACTTT. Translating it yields CATSRDRGSGSPLHF.

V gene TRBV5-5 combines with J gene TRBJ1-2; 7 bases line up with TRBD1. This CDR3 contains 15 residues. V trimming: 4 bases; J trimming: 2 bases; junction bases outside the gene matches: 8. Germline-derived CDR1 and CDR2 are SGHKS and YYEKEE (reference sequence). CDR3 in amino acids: CASSLTGTENYGYTF. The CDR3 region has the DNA TGTGCCAGCAGCCTTACCGGGACAGAGAACTATGGCTACACCTTC.

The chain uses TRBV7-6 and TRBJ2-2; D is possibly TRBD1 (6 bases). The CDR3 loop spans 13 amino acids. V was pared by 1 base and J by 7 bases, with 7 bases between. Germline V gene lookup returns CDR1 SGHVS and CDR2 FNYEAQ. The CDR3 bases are TGTGCCAGCAGCTTAGGCAGGGGCGGGGAGCTGTTTTTT. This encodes CASSLGRGGELFF.

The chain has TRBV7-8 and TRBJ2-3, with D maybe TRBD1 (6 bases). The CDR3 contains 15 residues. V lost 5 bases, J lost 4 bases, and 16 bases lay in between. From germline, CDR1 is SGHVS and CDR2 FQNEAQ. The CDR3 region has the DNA TGTGCCAGCAGCCCGCAGAACAGGGATCCAGATACGCAGTATTTT. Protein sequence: CASSPQNRDPDTQYF.

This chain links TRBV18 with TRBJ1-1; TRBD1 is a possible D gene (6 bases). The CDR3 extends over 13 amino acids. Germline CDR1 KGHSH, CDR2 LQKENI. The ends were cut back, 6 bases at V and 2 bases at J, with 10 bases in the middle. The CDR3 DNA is TGTGCCAGCTCCTTGGACAGCAACACTGAAGCTTTCTTT. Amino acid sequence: CASSLDSNTEAFF.

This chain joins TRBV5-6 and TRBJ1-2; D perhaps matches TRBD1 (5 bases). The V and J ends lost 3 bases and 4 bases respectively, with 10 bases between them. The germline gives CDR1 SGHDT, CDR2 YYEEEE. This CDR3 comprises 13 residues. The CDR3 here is CASSSGLTYGYTF. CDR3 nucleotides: TGTGCCAGCAGCTCAGGGTTGACCTATGGCTACACCTTC.

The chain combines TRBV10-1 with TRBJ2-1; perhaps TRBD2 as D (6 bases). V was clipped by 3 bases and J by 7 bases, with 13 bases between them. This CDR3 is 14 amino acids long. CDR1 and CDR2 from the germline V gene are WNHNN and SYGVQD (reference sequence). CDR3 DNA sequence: TGCGCCAGCAGTGACTGGCGGGGCCGGAATGAGCAGTTCTTC. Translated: CASSDWRGRNEQFF.

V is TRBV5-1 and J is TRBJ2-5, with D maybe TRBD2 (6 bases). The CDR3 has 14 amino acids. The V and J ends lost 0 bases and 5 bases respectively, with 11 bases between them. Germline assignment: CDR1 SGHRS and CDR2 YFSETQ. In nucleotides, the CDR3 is TGCGCCAGCAGCTTGGCCGTCGGGGGTGAGACCCAGTACTTC. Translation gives CASSLAVGGETQYF.